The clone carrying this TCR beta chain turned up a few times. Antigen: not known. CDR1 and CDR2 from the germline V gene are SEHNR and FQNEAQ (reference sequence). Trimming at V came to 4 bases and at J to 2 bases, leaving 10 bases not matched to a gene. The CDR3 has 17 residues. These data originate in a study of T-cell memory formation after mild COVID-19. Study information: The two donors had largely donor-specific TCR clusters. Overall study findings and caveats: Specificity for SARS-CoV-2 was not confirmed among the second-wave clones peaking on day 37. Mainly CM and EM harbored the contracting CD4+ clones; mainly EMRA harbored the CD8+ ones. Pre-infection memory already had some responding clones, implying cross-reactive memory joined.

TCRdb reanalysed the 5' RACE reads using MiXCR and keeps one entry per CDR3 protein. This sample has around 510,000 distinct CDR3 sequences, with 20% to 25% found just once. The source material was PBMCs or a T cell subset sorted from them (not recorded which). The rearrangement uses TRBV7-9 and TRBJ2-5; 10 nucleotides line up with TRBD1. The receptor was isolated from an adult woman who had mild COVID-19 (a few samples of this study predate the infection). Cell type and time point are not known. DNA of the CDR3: TGTGCCAGCAGCTCCCCAAAGGGGACAGGGGAACAAGAGACCCAGTACTTC. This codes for CASSSPKGTGEQETQYF. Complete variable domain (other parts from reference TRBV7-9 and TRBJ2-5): DTGVSQNPRHKITKRGQNVTFRCDPISEHNRLYWYRQTLGQGPEFLTYFQNEAQLEKSRLLSDRFSAERPKGSFSTLEIQRTEQGDSAMYLCASSSPKGTGEQETQYFGPGTRLLVL.